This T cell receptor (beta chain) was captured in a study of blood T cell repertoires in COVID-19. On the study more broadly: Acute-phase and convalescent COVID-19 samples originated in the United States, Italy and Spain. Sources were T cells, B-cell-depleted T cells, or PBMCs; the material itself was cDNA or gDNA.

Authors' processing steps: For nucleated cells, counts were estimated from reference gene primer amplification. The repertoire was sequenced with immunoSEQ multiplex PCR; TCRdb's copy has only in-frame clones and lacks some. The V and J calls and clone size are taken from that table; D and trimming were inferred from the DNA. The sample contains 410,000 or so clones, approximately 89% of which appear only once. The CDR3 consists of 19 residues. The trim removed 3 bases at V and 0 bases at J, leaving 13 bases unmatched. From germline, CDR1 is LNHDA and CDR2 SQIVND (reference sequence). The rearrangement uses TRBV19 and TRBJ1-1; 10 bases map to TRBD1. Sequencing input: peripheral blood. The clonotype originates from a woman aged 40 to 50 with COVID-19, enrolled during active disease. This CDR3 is CASSILGGQGRRMNTEAFF. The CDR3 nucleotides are TGTGCCAGTAGTATTCTAGGGGGACAGGGGCGCAGAATGAACACTGAAGCTTTCTTT.